This entry features one T cell receptor beta chain sequence. Germline and junction disagree at one end, which may indicate a read error. Library construction for TCR beta used iRepertoire HTBI primers and Arm-PCR of CDR3 regions. TCRdb re-derived calls from the multiplex PCR reads in MiXCR, one entry per CDR3 protein. The table has roughly 430,000 distinct CDR3 sequences, 15% to 20% seen once. Time point defined: newly diagnosed GD, antithyroid drugs for less than 3 months. PBMC-extracted RNA yielded the TCR library. This entry is derived from a study of regulatory T cells in long-lasting Graves disease. The CDR3 is 17 amino acids. Germline V gene data show CDR1 as KGHSH and CDR2 as LQKENI. These same records also appear under a second study, on T cells in Graves' hyperthyroidism and ophthalmopathy.

The specimen was peripheral blood mononuclear cells (PBMCs), collected at new diagnosis, from a patient treated with antithyroid drugs. This TCR was sampled from a woman aged 25 to 45 with Graves disease. The chain combines TRBV18 with TRBJ2-2, with 11 bases fitting TRBD2. The CDR3 nucleotides read TGTGCCAGCTCACCACTGACTAGCGGGAAACAGGCCGGGGAGCCGTTTTTT. Translating it yields CASSPLTSGKQAGEPFF.